The 19 T cell receptor beta chains given below trace back to one sample, sequenced in a study of STAT5B mutations in CD4+ large granular lymphocyte leukemia (dated by TCRdb to between 2020 and 2023). Library prep was done by the immunoSEQ multiplex PCR assay. Here the immuneACCESS table is served through TCRdb, limited to in-frame sequences with V and J called. Missing clones are a known gap in these copies; in checked studies unresolved V genes cover under half, and the rest lacks a known reason. In this sample the table shows more than 20,000 clones, 75% to 85% of which occur a single time. The ten largest clones capture around 0.4% of the sample. The specimen was CD4+ T cells from blood buffy coats. These receptors all come from a human donor in good health.

V and J are TRBV10-1 and TRBJ2-5; TRBD1 aligns across 7 bases. J lost 5 bases, V lost 7 bases, and 25 bases had no gene match. CDR3 length: 19 residues. CDR1 WNHNN and CDR2 SYGVQD come from the germline V gene (reference sequence). The CDR3 protein is CASTKRQGRDLLSTETQYF. CDR3 coding DNA: TGCGCCAGCACCAAAAGACAGGGAAGGGACCTGCTCTCGACGGAGACCCAGTACTTC.

This chain joins TRBV21-1 and TRBJ1-4. TRBV21-1 is termed a pseudogene. This CDR3 is 14 amino acids long. The DNA of the CDR3 is TGTGCCAGCAGGGGTGGCACAACTAATGAAAAACTGTTTTTT. Translation: CASRGGTTNEKLFF.

The chain has TRBV7-8 and TRBJ1-1; TRBD1 might be the D (5 bases). The V gene's germline CDR1 is SGHVS and CDR2 FQNEAQ. Trimming took 5 bases from V and 5 from J, leaving 9 bases between them. This CDR3 has 12 amino acids. Here the CDR3 reads CASSGRGTEAFF. The CDR3 DNA is TGTGCCAGCAGCGGTAGGGGTACTGAAGCTTTCTTT.

This clone was picked up a small number of times. The chain recombines TRBV11-3 with TRBJ1-1; D is unresolved. The CDR3 extends over 14 amino acids. Trimming took off 8 bases at V and 0 bases at J, with 13 bases between the two ends. The germline gives CDR1 SGHNT, CDR2 YENEEA. CDR3 coding DNA: TGTGCCAGCGGTTTCGGGTCCATGAACACTGAAGCTTTCTTT. It is translated as CASGFGSMNTEAFF.

The chain has TRBV7-8 and TRBJ1-1, with D unresolved. The germline V gene encodes CDR1 SGHVS and CDR2 FQNEAQ. The CDR3 extends over 16 amino acids. V was shortened by 0 bases and J by 2 bases, with 13 bases between the two germline ends. The CDR3 coding sequence is TGTGCCAGCAGCTTAGCGTCCCCGAGGGCTAACACTGAAGCTTTCTTT. Its translation: CASSLASPRANTEAFF.

The chain recombines TRBV7-9 with TRBJ2-6, with no clear D. The CDR3 has 14 amino acids. Trimming left V 3 bases short and J 2 bases short, with 5 bases between. Germline CDR1 and CDR2: SEHNR and FQNEAQ (reference sequence). CDR3 sequence: CASSLPAGANVLTF. The CDR3 DNA is TGTGCCAGCAGCTTGCCCGCTGGGGCCAACGTCCTGACTTTC. Based on the CDR3 plus reference TRBV7-9 and TRBJ2-6, the full variable domain is DTGVSQNPRHKITKRGQNVTFRCDPISEHNRLYWYRQTLGQGPEFLTYFQNEAQLEKSRLLSDRFSAERPKGSFSTLEIQRTEQGDSAMYLCASSLPAGANVLTFGAGSRLTVL.

This chain uses TRBV30 with TRBJ2-3, with D possibly being TRBD1 (5 bases). Trimming removed 2 bases at V and 5 bases at J, with 11 bases between. Per germline, CDR1 GTSNPN and CDR2 SVGIG (reference sequence). This CDR3 region has 13 residues. The CDR3 region is CAWSKQGGDTQYF. CDR3 DNA: TGTGCCTGGAGTAAGCAGGGTGGAGATACGCAGTATTTT.

J is TRBJ1-2 and V is TRBV4-1; D not certain. The V end was cut by 0 bases, the J end by 4 bases, with 18 bases between. This CDR3 has 17 residues. The germline V gene encodes CDR1 MGHRA and CDR2 YSYEKL. In nucleotides, the CDR3 is TGCGCCAGCAGCCAAGATGCGGTGTCAGGCGCCTTCTATGGCTACACCTTC. The encoded protein is CASSQDAVSGAFYGYTF.

V and J are TRBV11-3 and TRBJ2-5; TRBD2 is a possible D gene (7 bases). This CDR3 has 16 amino acids. Germline CDR1 reads SGHNT; CDR2 reads YENEEA. V dropped 5 bases and J dropped 5 bases, with 21 bases sitting between them. The CDR3 DNA follows: TGTGCCAGCAGCAGAGAAGCGGGACTGAGGGGGGAGACCCAGTACTTC. It translates to CASSREAGLRGETQYF.

The rearrangement joins TRBV10-3 to TRBJ1-1; D is perhaps TRBD1 (6 bases). CDR1 and CDR2 (germline): ENHRY, SYGVKD. The CDR3 sequence is 13 residues long. V was cut by 10 bases and J by 1 base, with 13 bases left in between. The CDR3 DNA follows: TGTGCCACTACGACAGGTGCGAACACTGAAGCTTTCTTT. Its translation is CATTTGANTEAFF.

The genes are TRBV5-6 and TRBJ2-2; possibly TRBD2 for D (5 bases). Germline assignment: CDR1 SGHDT and CDR2 YYEEEE. The CDR3 contains 16 residues. V gave up 2 bases and J gave up 0 bases, with 11 bases separating them. The CDR3 DNA reads TGTGCCAGCAGCTTAGTTAGGGAGTCGAACACCGGGGAGCTGTTTTTT. Its protein is CASSLVRESNTGELFF.

In this sample, this clone turned up once. V is TRBV10-3 and J is TRBJ2-3, with D unclear. V was trimmed by 7 bases and J by 0 bases, leaving 17 bases between them. Germline V lookup: CDR1 ENHRY, CDR2 SYGVKD. CDR3 length equals 16 residues. CDR3 sequence: CAINPARSASTDTQYF. The CDR3 DNA reads as TGTGCCATCAACCCCGCTCGGTCGGCGAGCACAGATACGCAGTATTTT.

The V and J genes are TRBV7-9 and TRBJ2-5; D may be TRBD2 (5 bases). The germline V gene has CDR1 SEHNR and CDR2 FQNEAQ (reference sequence). With 0 bases removed from V and 2 bases from J, the gap between germline ends came to 7 bases. The CDR3 spans 14 residues. This CDR3 reads CASSLARAQETQYF. The DNA for the CDR3 is TGTGCCAGCAGCTTAGCGCGGGCTCAAGAGACCCAGTACTTC.

The J gene is TRBJ2-3, the V gene TRBV7-8, with 12 bases fitting TRBD2. V shed 5 bases and J 2 bases; nucleotides not matched to a gene: 8. The CDR3 is 17 residues long. Germline V gene data show CDR1 as SGHVS and CDR2 as FQNEAQ. The CDR3, as DNA: TGTGCCAGCAGCAGGCCGACTAGCGGGGGAAACACAGATACGCAGTATTTT. This translates into CASSRPTSGGNTDTQYF.

The J gene is TRBJ1-2, the V gene TRBV6-1, with 8 positions matching TRBD1. Trimming cost V 6 bases and J 1 base; bases outside gene matches: 4. This CDR3 contains 14 residues. Germline V gene sequence: CDR1 MNHNS, CDR2 SASEGT. DNA for the CDR3: TGTGCCAGCAGGAGGGACAGGAGTAACTATGGCTACACCTTC. This encodes CASRRDRSNYGYTF.

This clone was seen a handful of times. This rearrangement joins TRBV7-9 to TRBJ1-1; no reliable D call. This CDR3 is built from 14 residues. CDR1 is SEHNR and CDR2 is FQNEAQ in the germline V gene (reference sequence). The V and J ends lost 2 bases and 1 base respectively, with 8 bases between them. The CDR3: CASSLRRSNTEAFF. In DNA form, the CDR3 reads TGTGCCAGCAGCTTACGACGGTCGAACACTGAAGCTTTCTTT.

The chain uses TRBV6-5 and TRBJ2-7, with D possibly being TRBD2 (7 bases). There are 15 residues in the CDR3. Germline CDR1 and CDR2: MNHEY and SVGAGI. Trimming took 0 bases from V and 3 from J, leaving 12 bases between them. Here the CDR3 DNA reads TGTGCCAGCAGTTACTCGATGGGGGGGCACTACGAGCAGTACTTC. Translating it yields CASSYSMGGHYEQYF.

The V and J genes are TRBV11-3 and TRBJ2-7; 7 bases line up with TRBD2. From germline, CDR1 is SGHNT and CDR2 YENEEA. The CDR3 sequence is 11 residues long. V lost 4 bases to trimming and J lost 7 bases; unmatched junction nucleotides: 1. CDR3 residues: CASSSAGEQYF. In DNA form, the CDR3 reads TGTGCCAGCAGCTCAGCGGGGGAGCAGTACTTC.

The chain is built from TRBV13 and TRBJ1-2; 8 nucleotides agree with TRBD1. This CDR3 has 14 residues. Germline CDR1 PRHDT, CDR2 FYEKMQ (reference sequence). V trimming: 5 bases; J trimming: 2 bases; junction bases outside the gene matches: 4. The CDR3 coding sequence is TGTGCCAGCAGCAGGGCAGGGGGCAACTATGGCTACACCTTC. Translating it yields CASSRAGGNYGYTF. Combining the CDR3 with reference TRBV13 and TRBJ1-2 gives the whole variable domain AAGVIQSPRHLIKEKRETATLKCYPIPRHDTVYWYQQGPGQDPQFLISFYEKMQSDKGSIPDRFSAQQFSDYHSELNMSSLELGDSALYFCASSRAGGNYGYTFGSGTRLTVV.